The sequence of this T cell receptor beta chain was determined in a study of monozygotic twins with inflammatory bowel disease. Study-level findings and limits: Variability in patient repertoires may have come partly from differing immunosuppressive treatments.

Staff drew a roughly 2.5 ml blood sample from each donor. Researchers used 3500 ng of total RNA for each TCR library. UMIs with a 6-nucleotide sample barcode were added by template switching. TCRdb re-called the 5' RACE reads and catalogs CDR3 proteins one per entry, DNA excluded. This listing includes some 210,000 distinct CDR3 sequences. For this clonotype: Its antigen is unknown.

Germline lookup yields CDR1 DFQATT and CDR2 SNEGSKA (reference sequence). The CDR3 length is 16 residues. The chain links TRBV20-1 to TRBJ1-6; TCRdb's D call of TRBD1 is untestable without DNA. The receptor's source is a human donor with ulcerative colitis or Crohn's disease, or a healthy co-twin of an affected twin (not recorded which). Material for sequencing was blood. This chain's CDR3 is CSARDPGQGFNSPLHF.